The source of this T cell receptor (beta chain) is a study of CXCR3-negative and CXCR3-positive naive CD8 T cells. Study context: Each library held about 1.5 +/- 0.3 million TRB reads, around 150 million in total.

Study-wide points: In CXCR3-positive naive cells, the TRB CDR3s were more hydrophobic than in CXCR3-negative naive cells.

On this clonotype itself: As yet, its antigen is unknown.

The authors prepared UMI-labeled TRB cDNA libraries by 5' RACE. Using the 5' RACE reads, TCRdb records one entry per CDR3 protein without DNA. The ten most abundant clones cover approximately 0.4% of a sample with some 140,000 distinct CDR3 sequences. This CDR3 spans 19 amino acids. Germline V lookup: CDR1 LGHNA, CDR2 YSLEER. The TCR originated in a human donor in good health. Some clones in this sample may be carry-over from other donors' samples. V gene TRBV4-3 combines with J gene TRBJ2-7; the D call of TRBD1 rests on TCRdb alone, since no DNA is present to check it. Sequenced input: naive CXCR3+ CD8+ T cells from blood. Subset in this sample: CD45RO-CCR7+CD27+CD95- naive CD8+ T cells expressing CXCR3 (TNR3+). CDR3: CASSPGTLVMGQRPYEQYF.